The sequence of this T cell receptor (beta chain) was determined in a study of shared clonotypes between healthy human individuals. In the study overall: Plates per donor: three CD4 naive, three CD4 memory, two CD8 naive, one CD8 memory. Study-level points and caveats: Rarefaction exposed incomplete sorted-subset sequencing despite large depth.

Worth noting for this clone: The antigen remains unidentified.

CDR1 is SNHLY and CDR2 is FYNNEI in the germline V gene. The V and J ends lost 7 bases and 2 bases, in that order; junction bases with no gene match: 5. This CDR3 spans 13 amino acids. Repertoires were generated with immunoSEQ multiplex PCR, while TCRdb's copy carries only in-frame clones and drops some. The data hold under 850,000 clones, with roughly 92% observed a single time. CD45RO-negative, CCR7-positively selected cells formed the naive CD8 fraction, excluding terminally differentiated effector memory CD45RA+ cells. This chain links TRBV2 with TRBJ2-7; 7 nucleotides agree with TRBD2. Sequenced: naive CD8+ T cells sorted from blood. The receptor comes from a man younger than 40 in good health. The CDR3 region has the DNA TGTGCCAGCATTCAAGCGGGGACCTACGAGCAGTACTTC. Translation: CASIQAGTYEQYF.